This T cell receptor beta chain originates from a study of blood T cells in healthy people across ages. Study overall: Capture via template switching afforded approximately one barcoded beta molecule per two T cells.

The CDR3 is made up of 16 amino acids. CDR1 is MGHRA, CDR2 YSYEKL, per germline. V shed 3 bases, J shed 6 bases, and the junction held 9 bases outside the gene matches. The second PCR ran about 7 to 12 cycles with a sample-barcoded 5' primer and J-beta primers. A template-switch adaptor with 12 random nucleotides tagged each cDNA molecule. MiXCR, applied by TCRdb to the 5' RACE reads, yields one record per CDR3 protein. Among 910,000 or so distinct CDR3 sequences listed, roughly 51% were seen once. Findings and limits, study-wide: Older individuals had lower TCR beta diversity per million T cells (the decline was roughly linear).

Only a few counts were recorded for this clonotype. Antigen: not known. Sequencing was performed on blood. V gene TRBV4-1 combines with J gene TRBJ2-1; 9 nucleotides align to TRBD2. The sequence was collected from a woman in her fifties or sixties in good health. CDR3 sequence reads: CASSHPGTSLGNEQFF. The CDR3 DNA sequence: TGCGCCAGCAGCCACCCCGGGACTAGCCTTGGCAATGAGCAGTTCTTC.